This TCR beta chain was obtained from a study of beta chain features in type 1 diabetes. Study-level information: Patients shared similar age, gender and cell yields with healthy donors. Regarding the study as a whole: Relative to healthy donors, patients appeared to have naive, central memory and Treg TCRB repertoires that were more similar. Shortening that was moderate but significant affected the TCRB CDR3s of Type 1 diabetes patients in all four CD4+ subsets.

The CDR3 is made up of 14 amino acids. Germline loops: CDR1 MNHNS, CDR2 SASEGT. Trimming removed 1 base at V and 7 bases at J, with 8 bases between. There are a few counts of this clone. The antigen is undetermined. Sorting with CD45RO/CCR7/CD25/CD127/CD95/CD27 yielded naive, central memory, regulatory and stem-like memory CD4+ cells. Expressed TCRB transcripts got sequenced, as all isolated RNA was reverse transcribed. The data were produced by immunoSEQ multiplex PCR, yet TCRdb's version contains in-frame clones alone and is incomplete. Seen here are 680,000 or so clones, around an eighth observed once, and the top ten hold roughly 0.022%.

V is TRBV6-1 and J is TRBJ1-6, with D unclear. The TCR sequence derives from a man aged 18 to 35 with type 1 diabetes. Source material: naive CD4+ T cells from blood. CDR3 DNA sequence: TGTGCCAGCAGTGAAGATGGGGAGAATTCACCCCTCCACTTT. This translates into CASSEDGENSPLHF.